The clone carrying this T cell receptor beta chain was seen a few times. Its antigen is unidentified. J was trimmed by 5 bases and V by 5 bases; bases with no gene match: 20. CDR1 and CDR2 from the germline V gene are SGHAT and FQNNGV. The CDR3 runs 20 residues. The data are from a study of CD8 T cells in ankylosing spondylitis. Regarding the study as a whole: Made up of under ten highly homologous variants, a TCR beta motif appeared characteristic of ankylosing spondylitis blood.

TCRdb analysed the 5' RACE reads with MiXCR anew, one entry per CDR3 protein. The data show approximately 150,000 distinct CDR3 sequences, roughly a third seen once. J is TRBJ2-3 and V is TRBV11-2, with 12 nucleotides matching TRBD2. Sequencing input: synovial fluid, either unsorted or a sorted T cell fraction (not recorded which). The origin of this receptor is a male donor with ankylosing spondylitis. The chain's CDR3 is CASSPTGLTSGSRNRDTQYF. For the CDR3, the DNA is TGTGCCAGCAGCCCAACGGGGCTGACTAGCGGGAGTCGGAACCGAGATACGCAGTATTTT. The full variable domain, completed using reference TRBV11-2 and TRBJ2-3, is EAGVAQSPRYKIIEKRQSVAFWCNPISGHATLYWYQQILGQGPKLLIQFQNNGVVDDSQLPKDRFSAERLKGVDSTLKIQPAKLEDSAVYLCASSPTGLTSGSRNRDTQYFGPGTRLTVL.